This T cell receptor beta chain was sequenced during a study of shared clonotypes between healthy human individuals. In the study overall: Donors, aged 18 to 49, were two women and three men. Plates per donor: three CD4 naive, three CD4 memory, two CD8 naive, one CD8 memory.

For this clone: Distinct nucleotide sequences in the sample also encode this CDR3.

Replicate PCRs from sorted subsets contained approximately 220 ng DNA, which is 29,000 or so T cell genomes. Profiled with immunoSEQ multiplex PCR; TCRdb holds only in-frame clones, not every one. The sample lists more than 850,000 clones, approximately 80% seen once, with about 0.52% in the top ten. The clonotype was recovered from a man between 18 and 29 years old in good health. Some clones in this sample may be carry-over from other donors' samples. The sequencing sample was made of memory CD4+ T cells from PBMCs. Subset given: CD45RA-negative fraction.

In DNA, the CDR3 is TGCGCCAGCAGCTTGGTTGCGGGTGGGAACACCGGGGAGCTGTTTTTT. Encoded protein: CASSLVAGGNTGELFF. V gene TRBV5-1 combines with J gene TRBJ2-2; D possibly corresponds to TRBD2 (5 bases). The germline V gene encodes CDR1 SGHRS and CDR2 YFSETQ. V dropped 0 bases and J dropped 1 base, with 10 bases sitting between them. There are 16 residues in the CDR3.